A selection of T cell receptor beta chains follows, all from one sample in a study of metastatic and nonmetastatic thyroid tumors. TCRdb recomputed clones from the PCR reads via MiXCR. This repertoire shows under 8,000 clones, around a third found once; its top ten account for roughly 13%. Sequenced sample: adjacent normal tissue. These TCRs come from a female donor with papillary thyroid cancer or a benign thyroid nodule (not recorded which). Some clones in this sample may be carry-over from other donors' samples. The CDR3 runs from the conserved cysteine through the conserved F or W. Clone size is given for some rows only: seen once, a few or many times, or a class if the clone is expanded.

len,v_gene,abundance,CDR3aa
15,TRBV30,.,CAWSTWGGDVSEAFF
14,TRBV5-8,.,CASSPGEWTDTQYF
13,TRBV5-1,medium-sized,CASSLRGNTEAFF
11,TRBV20-1,.,CSARSGYEQYF
13,TRBV27,few,CASSVGGYTEAFF
19,TRBV6-4,.,CASRDGLAGGPSSYNEQFF
15,TRBV20-1,.,CSASGAARLGYGYTF
14,TRBV10-1,few,CASSDGGSNSEQFF
15,TRBV5-6,.,CASSLSAGGKGEQYF
16,TRBV7-3,once,CASSSFSGSGSDTQYF
15,TRBV7-3,.,CASSLLAGDGNEQFF
13,TRBV6-2/TRBV6-3,.,CASSLTIGYGYTF
14,TRBV6-1,.,CASRGQGAVQPQHF
17,TRBV19,once,CASSPLQGAFSYNEQFF
15,TRBV7-2,once,CASSLGSGLQGEAFF
15,TRBV27,few,CASTPRANGAGEQYF
15,TRBV30,few,CAWSPGGYSGNTIYF
18,TRBV28,few,CASRPILGRLRAGQPQHF
12,TRBV7-9,large,CASSPQGEGYTF
14,TRBV20-1,.,CSASGQGETYEQYF
13,TRBV5-1,.,CASSLDGRWVQYF
14,TRBV3-1,few,CASSPRLQTGELFF
12,TRBV5-1,large,CASSLPDGGYTF
14,TRBV12-3/TRBV12-4,few,CASSLCRVNTEAFF
17,TRBV12-3/TRBV12-4,.,CASSLGGMRLTDTEAFF
16,TRBV11-2,.,CASRLHRGRGNGELFF
16,TRBV19,.,CASTPKGTGTNYGYTF
14,TRBV2,large,CASSEEQGPQPQHF
12,TRBV7-2,large,CASSSQGEKLFF